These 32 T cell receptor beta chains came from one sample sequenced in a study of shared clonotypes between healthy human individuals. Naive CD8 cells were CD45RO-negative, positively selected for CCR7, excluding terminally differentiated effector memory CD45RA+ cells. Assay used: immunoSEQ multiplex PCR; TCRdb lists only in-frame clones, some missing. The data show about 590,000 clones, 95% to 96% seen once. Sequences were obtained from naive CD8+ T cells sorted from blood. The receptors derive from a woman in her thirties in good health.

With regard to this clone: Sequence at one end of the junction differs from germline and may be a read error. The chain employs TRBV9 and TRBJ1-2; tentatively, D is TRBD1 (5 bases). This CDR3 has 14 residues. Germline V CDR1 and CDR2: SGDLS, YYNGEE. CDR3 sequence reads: CTSSVEDSSYGYTF. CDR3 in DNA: TGTACCAGCAGCGTAGAAGACAGTAGCTATGGCTACACCTTC.

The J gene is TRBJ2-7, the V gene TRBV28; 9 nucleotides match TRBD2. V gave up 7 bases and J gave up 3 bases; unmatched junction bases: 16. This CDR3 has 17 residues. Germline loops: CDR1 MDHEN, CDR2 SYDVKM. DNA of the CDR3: TGTGCCAGCAACGTGGCGGGGGGGTCACCGGATGACTACGAGCAGTACTTC. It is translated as CASNVAGGSPDDYEQYF.

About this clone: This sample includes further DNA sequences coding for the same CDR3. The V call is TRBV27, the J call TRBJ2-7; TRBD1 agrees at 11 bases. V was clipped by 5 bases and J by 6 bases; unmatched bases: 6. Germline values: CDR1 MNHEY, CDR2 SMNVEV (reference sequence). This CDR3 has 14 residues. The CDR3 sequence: CASSPGTGGGEQYF. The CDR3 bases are TGTGCCAGCAGTCCGGGGACAGGGGGTGGCGAGCAGTACTTC.

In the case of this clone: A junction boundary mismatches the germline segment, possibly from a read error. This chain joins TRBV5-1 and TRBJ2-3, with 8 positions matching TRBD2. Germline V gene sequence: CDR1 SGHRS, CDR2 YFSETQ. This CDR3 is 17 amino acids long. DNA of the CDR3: TGCGCCAGCAGCTTGGCCGGGAGCGGGAGTCGCACGGATACGCAGTATTTT. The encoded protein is CASSLAGSGSRTDTQYF.

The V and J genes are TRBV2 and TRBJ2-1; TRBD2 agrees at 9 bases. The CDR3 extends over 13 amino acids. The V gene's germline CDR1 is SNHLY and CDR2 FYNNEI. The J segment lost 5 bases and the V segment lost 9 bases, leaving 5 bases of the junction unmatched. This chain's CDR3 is CAREGLADNEQFF. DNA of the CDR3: TGTGCCAGAGAGGGACTAGCTGACAATGAGCAGTTCTTC.

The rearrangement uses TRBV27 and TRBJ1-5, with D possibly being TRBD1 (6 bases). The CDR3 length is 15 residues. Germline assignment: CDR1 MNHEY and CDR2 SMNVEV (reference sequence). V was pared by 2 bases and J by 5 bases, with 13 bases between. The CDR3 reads CASSLQGLRYQPQHF. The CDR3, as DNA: TGTGCCAGCAGTTTACAGGGGCTCAGGTATCAGCCCCAGCATTTT.

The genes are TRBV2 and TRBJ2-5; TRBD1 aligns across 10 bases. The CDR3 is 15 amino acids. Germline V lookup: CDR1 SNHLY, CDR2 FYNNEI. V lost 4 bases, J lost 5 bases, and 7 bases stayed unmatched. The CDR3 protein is CASSGGTGVGETQYF. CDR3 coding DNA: TGTGCCAGCAGTGGCGGGACAGGGGTCGGGGAGACCCAGTACTTC.

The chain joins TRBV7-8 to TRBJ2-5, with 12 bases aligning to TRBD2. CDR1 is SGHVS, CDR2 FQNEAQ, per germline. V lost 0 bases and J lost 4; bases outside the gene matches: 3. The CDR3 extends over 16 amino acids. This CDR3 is CASSLALAGGGETQYF. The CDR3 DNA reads TGTGCCAGCAGCTTAGCACTAGCGGGGGGAGGAGAGACCCAGTACTTC.

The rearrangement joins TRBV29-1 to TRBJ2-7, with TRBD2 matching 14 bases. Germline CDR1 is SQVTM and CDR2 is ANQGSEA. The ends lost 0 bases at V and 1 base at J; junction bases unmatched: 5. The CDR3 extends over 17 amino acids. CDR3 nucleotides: TGCAGCGTTGAAGAAACGGGACTAGCGGGAGTTTCCTACGAGCAGTACTTC. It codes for CSVEETGLAGVSYEQYF.

The CDR3 loop is CASSLGQGDGYTF. The CDR3 DNA sequence: TGTGCCAGCAGCCTTGGACAGGGCGATGGCTACACCTTC. This chain joins TRBV14 and TRBJ1-2; 8 nucleotides align to TRBD1. Germline trimming cut 4 bases from V and 6 bases from J; bases unmatched to any gene: 4. CDR3 size: 13 residues. CDR1 is SGHDN and CDR2 is FVKESK in the germline V gene. The full variable domain, rest sourced from reference TRBV14 and TRBJ1-2, is EAGVTQFPSHSVIEKGQTVTLRCDPISGHDNLYWYRRVMGKEIKFLLHFVKESKQDESGMPNNRFLAERTGGTYSTLKVQPAELEDSGVYFCASSLGQGDGYTFGSGTRLTVV.

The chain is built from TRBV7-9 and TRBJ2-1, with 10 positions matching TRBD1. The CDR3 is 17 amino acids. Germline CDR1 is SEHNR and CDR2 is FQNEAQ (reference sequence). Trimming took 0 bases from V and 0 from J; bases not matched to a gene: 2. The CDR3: CASSLAGDRGSYNEQFF. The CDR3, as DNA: TGTGCCAGCAGCTTAGCGGGGGACAGGGGCTCCTACAATGAGCAGTTCTTC.

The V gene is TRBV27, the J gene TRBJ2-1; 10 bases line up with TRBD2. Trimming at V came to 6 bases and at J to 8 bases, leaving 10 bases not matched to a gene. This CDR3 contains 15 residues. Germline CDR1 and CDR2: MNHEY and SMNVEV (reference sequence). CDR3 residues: CASSLTASGSYEQFF. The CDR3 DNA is TGTGCCAGCAGCTTGACGGCTAGCGGGAGCTATGAGCAGTTCTTC.

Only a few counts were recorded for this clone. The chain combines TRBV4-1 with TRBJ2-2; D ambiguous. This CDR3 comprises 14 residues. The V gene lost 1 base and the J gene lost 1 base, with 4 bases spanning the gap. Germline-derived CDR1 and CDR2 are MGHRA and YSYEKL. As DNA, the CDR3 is TGCGCCAGCAGCCAAGGACTGAACACCGGGGAGCTGTTTTTT. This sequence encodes CASSQGLNTGELFF.

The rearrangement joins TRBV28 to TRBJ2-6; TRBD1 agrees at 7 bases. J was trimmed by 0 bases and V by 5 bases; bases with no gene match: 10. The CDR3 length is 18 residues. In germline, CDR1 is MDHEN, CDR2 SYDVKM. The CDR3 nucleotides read TGTGCCAGCAGTCAACCTTGGACAGGAGACTCTGGGGCCAACGTCCTGACTTTC. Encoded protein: CASSQPWTGDSGANVLTF. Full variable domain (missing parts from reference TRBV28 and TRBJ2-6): DVKVTQSSRYLVKRTGEKVFLECVQDMDHENMFWYRQDPGLGLRLIYFSYDVKMKEKGDIPEGYSVSREKKERFSLILESASTNQTSMYLCASSQPWTGDSGANVLTFGAGSRLTVL.

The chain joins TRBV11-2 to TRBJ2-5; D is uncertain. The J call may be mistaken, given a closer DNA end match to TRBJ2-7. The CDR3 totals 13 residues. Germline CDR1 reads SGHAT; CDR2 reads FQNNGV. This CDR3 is CASLSGGSYEQYF. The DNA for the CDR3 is TGTGCCAGCCTTTCGGGCGGTTCCTACGAGCAGTACTTC.

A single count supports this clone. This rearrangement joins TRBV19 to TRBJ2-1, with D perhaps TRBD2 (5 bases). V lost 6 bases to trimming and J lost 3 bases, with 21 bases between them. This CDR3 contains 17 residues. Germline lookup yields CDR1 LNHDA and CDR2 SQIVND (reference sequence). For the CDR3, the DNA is TGTGCCAGTAGCTCCCTGCCTCAAGAGGAGGACTACAATGAGCAGTTCTTC. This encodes CASSSLPQEEDYNEQFF.

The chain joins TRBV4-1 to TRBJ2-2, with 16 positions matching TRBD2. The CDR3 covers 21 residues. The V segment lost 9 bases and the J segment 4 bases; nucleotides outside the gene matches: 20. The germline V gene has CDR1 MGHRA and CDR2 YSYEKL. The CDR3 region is CASREGSGTSGRAVSTGELFF. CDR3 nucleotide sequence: TGCGCCAGTCGAGAAGGGAGCGGGACTAGCGGGAGGGCCGTGAGCACCGGGGAGCTGTTTTTT.

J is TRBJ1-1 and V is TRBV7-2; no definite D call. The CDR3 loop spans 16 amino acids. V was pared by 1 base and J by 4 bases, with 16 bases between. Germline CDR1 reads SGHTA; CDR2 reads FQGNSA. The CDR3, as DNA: TGTGCCAGCAGCTTAGGAGTTGTAGTAAGGGTCACTGAAGCTTTCTTT. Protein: CASSLGVVVRVTEAFF.

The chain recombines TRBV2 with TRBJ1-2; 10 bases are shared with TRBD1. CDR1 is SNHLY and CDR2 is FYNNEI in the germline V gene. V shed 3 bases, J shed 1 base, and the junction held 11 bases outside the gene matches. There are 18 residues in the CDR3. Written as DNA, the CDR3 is TGTGCCAGCAGTGACGACCGACAGGGGGCGAGGCTTAACTATGGCTACACCTTC. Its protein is CASSDDRQGARLNYGYTF.

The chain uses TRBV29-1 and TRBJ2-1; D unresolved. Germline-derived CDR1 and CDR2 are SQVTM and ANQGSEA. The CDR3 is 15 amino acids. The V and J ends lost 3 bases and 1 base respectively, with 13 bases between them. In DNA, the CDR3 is TGCAGCGTTGATAACGAAGCCGGGTCCTACAATGAGCAGTTCTTC. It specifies CSVDNEAGSYNEQFF.

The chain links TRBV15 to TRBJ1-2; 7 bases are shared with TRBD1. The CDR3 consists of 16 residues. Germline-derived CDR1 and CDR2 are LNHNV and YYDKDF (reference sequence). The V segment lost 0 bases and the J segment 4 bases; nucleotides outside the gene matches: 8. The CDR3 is CATSRELGTEAYGYTF. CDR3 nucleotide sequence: TGTGCCACCAGCAGAGAACTTGGGACAGAAGCCTATGGCTACACCTTC. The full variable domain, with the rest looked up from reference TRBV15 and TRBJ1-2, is DAMVIQNPRYQVTQFGKPVTLSCSQTLNHNVMYWYQQKSSQAPKLLFHYYDKDFNNEADTPDNFQSRRPNTSFCFLDIRSPGLGDTAMYLCATSRELGTEAYGYTFGSGTRLTVV.

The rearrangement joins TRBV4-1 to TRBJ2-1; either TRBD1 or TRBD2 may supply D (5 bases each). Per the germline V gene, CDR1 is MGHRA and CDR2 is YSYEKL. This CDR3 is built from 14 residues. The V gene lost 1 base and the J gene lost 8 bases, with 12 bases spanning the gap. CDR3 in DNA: TGCGCCAGCAGCCAAGTTGGGGGTGGGGATGAGCAGTTCTTC. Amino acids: CASSQVGGGDEQFF.

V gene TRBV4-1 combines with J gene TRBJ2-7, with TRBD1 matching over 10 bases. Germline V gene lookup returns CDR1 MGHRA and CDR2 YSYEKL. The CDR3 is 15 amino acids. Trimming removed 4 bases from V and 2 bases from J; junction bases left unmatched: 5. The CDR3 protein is CASSLRQGAAYEQYF. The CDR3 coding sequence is TGCGCCAGCAGCCTCAGACAGGGGGCTGCCTACGAGCAGTACTTC.

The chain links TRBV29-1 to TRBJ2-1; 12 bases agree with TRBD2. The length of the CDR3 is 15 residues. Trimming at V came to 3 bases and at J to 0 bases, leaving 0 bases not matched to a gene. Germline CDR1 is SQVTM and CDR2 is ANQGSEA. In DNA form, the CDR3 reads TGCAGCGTTGAGACTAGCGGGAGCTCCTACAATGAGCAGTTCTTC. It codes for CSVETSGSSYNEQFF.

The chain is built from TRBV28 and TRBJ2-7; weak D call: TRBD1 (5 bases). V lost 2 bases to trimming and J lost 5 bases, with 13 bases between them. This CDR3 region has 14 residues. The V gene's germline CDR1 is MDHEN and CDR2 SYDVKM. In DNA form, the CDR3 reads TGTGCCAGCAGTTTAGGGGTGGGGCCGAACGAGCAGTACTTC. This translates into CASSLGVGPNEQYF.

CDR3 in DNA: TGTGCCATCAGGAACCCGGCGGGGGCCGTCAAAGAGACCCAGTACTTC. Translating it yields CAIRNPAGAVKETQYF. The chain has TRBV10-3 and TRBJ2-5, with a tentative D call TRBD2 (7 bases). The CDR3 length is 16 residues. Trimming pared 6 bases from V and 3 bases from J, leaving 20 bases between. CDR1 ENHRY and CDR2 SYGVKD come from the germline V gene.

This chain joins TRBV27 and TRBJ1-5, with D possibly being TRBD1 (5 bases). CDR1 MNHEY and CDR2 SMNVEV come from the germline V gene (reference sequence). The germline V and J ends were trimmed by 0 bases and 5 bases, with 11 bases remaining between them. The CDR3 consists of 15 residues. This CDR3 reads CASSLSDSRDQPQHF. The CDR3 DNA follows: TGTGCCAGCAGTTTATCGGATTCCAGGGATCAGCCCCAGCATTTT.

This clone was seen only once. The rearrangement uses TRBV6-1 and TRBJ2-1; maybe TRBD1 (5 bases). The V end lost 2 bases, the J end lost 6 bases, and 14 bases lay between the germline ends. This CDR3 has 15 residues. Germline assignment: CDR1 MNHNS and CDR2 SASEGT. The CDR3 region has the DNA TGTGCCAGCAGTGAACTAGGGGTTGGTGTCAATGAGCAGTTCTTC. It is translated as CASSELGVGVNEQFF.

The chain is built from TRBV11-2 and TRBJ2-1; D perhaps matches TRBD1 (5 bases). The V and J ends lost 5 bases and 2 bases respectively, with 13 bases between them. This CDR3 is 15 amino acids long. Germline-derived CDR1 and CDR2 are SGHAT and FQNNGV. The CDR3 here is CASSADSFPYNEQFF. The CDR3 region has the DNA TGTGCCAGCAGCGCTGACAGTTTCCCCTACAATGAGCAGTTCTTC.

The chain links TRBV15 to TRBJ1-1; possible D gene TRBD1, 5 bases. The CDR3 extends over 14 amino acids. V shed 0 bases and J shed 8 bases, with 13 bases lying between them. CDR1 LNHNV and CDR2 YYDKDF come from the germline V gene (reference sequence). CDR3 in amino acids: CATSRDQGTREAFF. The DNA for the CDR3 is TGTGCCACCAGCAGAGACCAGGGAACCCGAGAAGCTTTCTTT.

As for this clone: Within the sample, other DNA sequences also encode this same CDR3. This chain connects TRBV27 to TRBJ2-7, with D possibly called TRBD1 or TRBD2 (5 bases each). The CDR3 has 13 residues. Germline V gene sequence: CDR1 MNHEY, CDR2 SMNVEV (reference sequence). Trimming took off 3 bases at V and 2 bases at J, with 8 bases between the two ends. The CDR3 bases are TGTGCCAGCAGTTTCGGGACCACCTACGAGCAGTACTTC. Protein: CASSFGTTYEQYF.

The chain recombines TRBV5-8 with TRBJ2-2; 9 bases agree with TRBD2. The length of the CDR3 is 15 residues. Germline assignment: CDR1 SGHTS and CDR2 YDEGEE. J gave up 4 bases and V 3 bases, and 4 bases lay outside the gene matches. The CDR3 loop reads CASSSGTSITGELFF. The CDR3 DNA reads TGTGCCAGCAGCTCCGGGACTAGCATCACCGGGGAGCTGTTTTTT.